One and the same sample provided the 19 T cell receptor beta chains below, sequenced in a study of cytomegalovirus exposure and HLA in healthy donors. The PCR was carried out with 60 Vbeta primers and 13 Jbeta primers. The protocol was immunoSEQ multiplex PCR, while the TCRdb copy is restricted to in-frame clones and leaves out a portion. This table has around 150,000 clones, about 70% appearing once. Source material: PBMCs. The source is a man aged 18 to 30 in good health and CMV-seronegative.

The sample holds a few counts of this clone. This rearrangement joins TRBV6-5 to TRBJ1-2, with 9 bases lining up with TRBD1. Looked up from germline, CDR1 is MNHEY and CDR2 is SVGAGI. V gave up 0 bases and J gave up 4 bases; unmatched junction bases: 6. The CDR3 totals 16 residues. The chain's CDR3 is CASSYSTGGRGYGYTF. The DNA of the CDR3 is TGTGCCAGCAGTTACTCGACAGGGGGGAGGGGCTATGGCTACACCTTC.

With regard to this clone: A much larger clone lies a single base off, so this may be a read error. CDR3 in DNA: TGTGCCAGCAGTTACGGGACAGGGGGCACAGATACGCAGTATTTT. This codes for CASSYGTGGTDTQYF. The chain carries TRBV6-5 and TRBJ2-3, with 10 bases that match TRBD1. V lost 2 bases to trimming and J lost 1 base; unmatched junction nucleotides: 0. CDR1 and CDR2 from the germline V gene are MNHEY and SVGAGI. This CDR3 is built from 15 residues.

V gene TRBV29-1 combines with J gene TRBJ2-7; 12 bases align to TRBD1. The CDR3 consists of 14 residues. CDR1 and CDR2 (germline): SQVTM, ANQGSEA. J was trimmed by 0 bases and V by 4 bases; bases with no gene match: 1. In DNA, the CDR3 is TGCAGCGTTGGGGACAGGGGGCCCTCCTACGAGCAGTACTTC. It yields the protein CSVGDRGPSYEQYF.

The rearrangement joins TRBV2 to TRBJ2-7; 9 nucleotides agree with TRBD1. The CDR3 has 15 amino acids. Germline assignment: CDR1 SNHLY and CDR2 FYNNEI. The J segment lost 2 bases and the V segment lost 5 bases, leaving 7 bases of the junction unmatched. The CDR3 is CASSPGTGSTYEQYF. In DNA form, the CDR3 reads TGTGCCAGCAGTCCCGGGACAGGGAGCACCTACGAGCAGTACTTC.

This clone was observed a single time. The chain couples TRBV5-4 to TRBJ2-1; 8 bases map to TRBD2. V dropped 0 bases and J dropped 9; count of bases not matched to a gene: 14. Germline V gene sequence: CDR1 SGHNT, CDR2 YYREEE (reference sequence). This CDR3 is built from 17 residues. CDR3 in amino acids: CASSLAAGVISGSEQFF. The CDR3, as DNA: TGTGCCAGCAGCTTGGCAGCGGGAGTTATTTCAGGGAGTGAGCAGTTCTTC.

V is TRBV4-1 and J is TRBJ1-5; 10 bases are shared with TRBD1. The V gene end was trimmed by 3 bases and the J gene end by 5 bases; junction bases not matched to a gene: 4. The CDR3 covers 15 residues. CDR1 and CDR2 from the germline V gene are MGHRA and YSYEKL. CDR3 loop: CASSQVGTGDQPQHF. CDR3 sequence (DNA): TGCGCCAGCAGCCAGGTTGGGACAGGGGATCAGCCCCAGCATTTT.

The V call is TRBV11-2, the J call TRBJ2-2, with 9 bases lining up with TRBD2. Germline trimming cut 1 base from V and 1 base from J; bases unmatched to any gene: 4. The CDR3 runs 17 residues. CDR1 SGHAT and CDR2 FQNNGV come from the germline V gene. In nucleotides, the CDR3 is TGTGCCAGCAGCTTAGGCGCTAGCGGGGAGAACACCGGGGAGCTGTTTTTT. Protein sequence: CASSLGASGENTGELFF.

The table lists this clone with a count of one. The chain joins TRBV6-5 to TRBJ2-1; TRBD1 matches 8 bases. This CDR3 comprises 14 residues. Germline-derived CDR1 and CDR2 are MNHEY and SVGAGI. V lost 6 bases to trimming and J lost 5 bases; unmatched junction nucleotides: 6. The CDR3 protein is CASSTGTGNNEQFF. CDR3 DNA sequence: TGTGCCAGCAGCACCGGGACAGGTAACAATGAGCAGTTCTTC.

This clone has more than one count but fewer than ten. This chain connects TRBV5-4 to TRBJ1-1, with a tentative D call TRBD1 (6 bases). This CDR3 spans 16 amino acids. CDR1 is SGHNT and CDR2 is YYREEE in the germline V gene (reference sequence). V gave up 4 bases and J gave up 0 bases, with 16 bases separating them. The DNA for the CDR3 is TGTGCCAGCAGCGAATCGACACAGGGCTTGAACACTGAAGCTTTCTTT. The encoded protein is CASSESTQGLNTEAFF.

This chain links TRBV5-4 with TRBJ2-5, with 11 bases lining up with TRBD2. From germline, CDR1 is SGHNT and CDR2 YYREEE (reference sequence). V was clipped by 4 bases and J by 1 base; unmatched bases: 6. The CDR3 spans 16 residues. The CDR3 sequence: CASSPGTSGGQETQYF. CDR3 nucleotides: TGTGCCAGCAGCCCTGGGACTAGCGGAGGCCAAGAGACCCAGTACTTC.

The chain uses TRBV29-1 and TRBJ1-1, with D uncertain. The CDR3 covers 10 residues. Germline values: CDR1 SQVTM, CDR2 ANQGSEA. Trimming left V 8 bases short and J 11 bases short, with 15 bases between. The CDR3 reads CSSGGVEAFF. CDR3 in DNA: TGCAGCTCGGGCGGGGTGGAGGCTTTCTTT.

CDR3 protein: CASSPQGWDTQYF. The CDR3 DNA is TGTGCCAGCAGCCCACAGGGCTGGGATACGCAGTATTTT. The rearrangement uses TRBV6-4 and TRBJ2-3, with TRBD1 as a possible D gene (6 bases). The germline V and J ends were trimmed by 6 bases and 6 bases, with 13 bases remaining between them. CDR1 and CDR2 (germline): MRHNA, SNTAGT. The CDR3 contains 13 residues.

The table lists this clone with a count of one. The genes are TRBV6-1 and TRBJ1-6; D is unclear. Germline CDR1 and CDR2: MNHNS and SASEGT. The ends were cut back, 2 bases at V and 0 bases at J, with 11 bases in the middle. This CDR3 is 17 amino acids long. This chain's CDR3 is CASSEIRPSSYNSPLHF. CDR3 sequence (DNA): TGTGCCAGCAGTGAAATTCGGCCTAGCTCCTATAATTCACCCCTCCACTTT.

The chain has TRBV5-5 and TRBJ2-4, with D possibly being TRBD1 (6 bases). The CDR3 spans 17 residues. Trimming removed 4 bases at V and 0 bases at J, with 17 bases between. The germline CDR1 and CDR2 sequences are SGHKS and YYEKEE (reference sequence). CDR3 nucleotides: TGTGCCAGCAGCCCTCCGGCAGGGGTTCTAGCCAAAAACATTCAGTACTTC. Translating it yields CASSPPAGVLAKNIQYF.

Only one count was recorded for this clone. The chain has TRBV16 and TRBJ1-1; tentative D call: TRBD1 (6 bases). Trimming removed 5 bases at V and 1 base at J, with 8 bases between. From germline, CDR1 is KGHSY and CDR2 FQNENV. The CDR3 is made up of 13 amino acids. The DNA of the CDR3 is TGTGCCAGCAGCGCGGACAGGAACACTGAAGCTTTCTTT. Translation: CASSADRNTEAFF.

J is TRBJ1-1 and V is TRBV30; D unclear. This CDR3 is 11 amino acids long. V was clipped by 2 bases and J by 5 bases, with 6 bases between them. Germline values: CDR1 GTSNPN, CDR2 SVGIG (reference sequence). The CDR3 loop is CAWSFGTEAFF. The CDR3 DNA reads TGTGCCTGGAGTTTCGGGACTGAAGCTTTCTTT.

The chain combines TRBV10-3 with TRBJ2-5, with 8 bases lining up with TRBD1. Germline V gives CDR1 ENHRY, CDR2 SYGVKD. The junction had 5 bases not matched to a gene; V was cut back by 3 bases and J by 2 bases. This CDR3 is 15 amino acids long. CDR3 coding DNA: TGTGCCATCAGTGAATCCCAGGGGGCACAAGAGACCCAGTACTTC. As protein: CAISESQGAQETQYF.

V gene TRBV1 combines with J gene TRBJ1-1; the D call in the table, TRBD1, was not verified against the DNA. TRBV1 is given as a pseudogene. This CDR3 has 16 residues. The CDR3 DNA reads TGCACCAGCAGCCAAGATTCTCGGCAGGGCGAGACTGAAGCTTTCTTT. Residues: CTSSQDSRQGETEAFF.

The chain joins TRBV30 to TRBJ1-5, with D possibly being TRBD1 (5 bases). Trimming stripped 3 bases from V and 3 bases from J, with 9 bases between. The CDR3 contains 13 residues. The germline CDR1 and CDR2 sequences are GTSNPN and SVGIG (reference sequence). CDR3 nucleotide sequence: TGTGCCTGGAGGGGGACTTACAATCAGCCCCAGCATTTT. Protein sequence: CAWRGTYNQPQHF.